Detailed here is one TCR beta chain. The antigen remains undetermined. Healthy donors had no documented immune events, such as infections, while sampled. This sample was taken from a study of identifying expanded T cells in peripheral blood. General study findings and limits: Clone count variance between two-week samples rose with total template count. Over about two and four weeks, about 15 and 19 clones changed, versus around 1.1 between replicates.

Produced via immunoSEQ multiplex PCR; TCRdb's table is partial and in-frame only. The table has tens of thousands of clones, more than 70% seen once; the top ten hold around 4.1%. The CDR3 loop spans 13 amino acids. The V end lost 5 bases, the J end lost 8 bases, and 10 bases lay between the germline ends. CDR1 MNHNY and CDR2 SVGAGI come from the germline V gene (reference sequence). The gene calls are TRBV6-6 and TRBJ1-6; D is unresolved. The receptor was isolated from a person aged 18 to 70 in good health. The sequenced material came from blood. CDR3 amino acids: CASSTTRDSPLHF. The CDR3 DNA follows: TGTGCCAGCAGTACAACACGCGATTCACCCCTCCACTTT.